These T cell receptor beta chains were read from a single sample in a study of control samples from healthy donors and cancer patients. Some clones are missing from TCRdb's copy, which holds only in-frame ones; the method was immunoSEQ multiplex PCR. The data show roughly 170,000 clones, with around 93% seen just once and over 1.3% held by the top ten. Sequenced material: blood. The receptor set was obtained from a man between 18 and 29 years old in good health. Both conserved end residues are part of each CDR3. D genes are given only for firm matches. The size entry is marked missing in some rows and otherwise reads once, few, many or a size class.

CDR3 protein: CASSLGTGGDTQYF
CDR3 DNA: TGTGCCAGCAGCTTAGGGACAGGTGGAGATACGCAGTATTTT
V gene: TRBV7-2
D gene: TRBD1
J gene: TRBJ2-3
clone size: -

CDR3 protein: CASSEAAGVVYGYTF
CDR3 DNA: TGCGCCAGCAGTGAGGCGGCAGGGGTGGTCTATGGCTACACCTTC
V gene: TRBV10-2
D gene: -
J gene: TRBJ1-2
clone size: -

CDR3 protein: CAISEWGFGSNQPQHF
CDR3 DNA: TGTGCCATCAGTGAGTGGGGATTTGGAAGCAATCAGCCCCAGCATTTT
V gene: TRBV10-3
D gene: -
J gene: TRBJ1-5
clone size: -

CDR3 protein: CASSSQGDNEQFF
CDR3 DNA: TGTGCCAGTAGTAGTCAGGGTGACAATGAGCAGTTCTTC
V gene: TRBV19
D gene: -
J gene: TRBJ2-1
clone size: -

CDR3 protein: CASSMTVVQPQHF
CDR3 DNA: TGTGCCAGTAGTATGACAGTTGTTCAGCCCCAGCATTTT
V gene: TRBV19
D gene: -
J gene: TRBJ1-5
clone size: few

CDR3 protein: CASSLVPSGVYNEQFF
CDR3 DNA: TGCGCCAGCAGCTTGGTTCCTAGCGGGGTGTACAATGAGCAGTTCTTC
V gene: TRBV5-1
D gene: TRBD2
J gene: TRBJ2-1
clone size: -

CDR3 protein: CAIKRSSGTYEQYF
CDR3 DNA: TGTGCCATCAAAAGGTCTAGCGGGACCTACGAGCAGTACTTC
V gene: TRBV2
D gene: TRBD2
J gene: TRBJ2-7
clone size: -

CDR3 protein: CASRTEMNTEAFF
CDR3 DNA: TGCGCCAGCAGAACGGAGATGAACACTGAAGCTTTCTTT
V gene: TRBV5-1
D gene: -
J gene: TRBJ1-1
clone size: -

CDR3 protein: CASSVVSDSYNEQFF
CDR3 DNA: TGTGCCAGCAGCGTAGTGTCGGACTCCTACAATGAGCAGTTCTTC
V gene: TRBV9
D gene: -
J gene: TRBJ2-1
clone size: -

CDR3 protein: CASSPIGTNNEQFF
CDR3 DNA: TGTGCCAGCAGCCCGATCGGGACTAACAATGAGCAGTTCTTC
V gene: TRBV14
D gene: TRBD2
J gene: TRBJ2-1
clone size: -

CDR3 protein: CASSPHRNIQYF
CDR3 DNA: TGTGCCAGCAGCCCCCATCGGAACATTCAGTACTTC
V gene: TRBV3-1/TRBV3-2
D gene: -
J gene: TRBJ2-4
clone size: -

CDR3 protein: CSIASGGSYEQYF
CDR3 DNA: TGCAGCATAGCTAGCGGGGGATCCTACGAGCAGTACTTC
V gene: TRBV29-1
D gene: TRBD2
J gene: TRBJ2-7
clone size: -

CDR3 protein: CASSLGHSGGAGNEQFF
CDR3 DNA: TGTGCCAGCAGTCTGGGCCACAGCGGGGGGGCCGGGAATGAGCAGTTCTTC
V gene: TRBV28
D gene: TRBD2
J gene: TRBJ2-1
clone size: -

CDR3 protein: CASRNTGGREQYF
CDR3 DNA: TGTGCCAGCAGGAACACAGGGGGCCGCGAGCAGTACTTC
V gene: TRBV3-1/TRBV3-2
D gene: TRBD1
J gene: TRBJ2-7
clone size: -

CDR3 protein: CASSYSRTGYGYTF
CDR3 DNA: TGTGCCAGCAGTTACAGCAGGACAGGCTATGGCTACACCTTC
V gene: TRBV6-5
D gene: TRBD1
J gene: TRBJ1-2
clone size: few

CDR3 protein: CASSSPIVTQYF
CDR3 DNA: TGTGCCAGCAGTTCCCCTATTGTTACGCAGTATTTT
V gene: TRBV6-2/TRBV6-3
D gene: -
J gene: TRBJ2-3
clone size: once

CDR3 protein: CASSGDEKLFF
CDR3 DNA: TGTGCCAGCTCTGGGGACGAAAAACTGTTTTTT
V gene: TRBV6-5
D gene: -
J gene: TRBJ1-4
clone size: -

CDR3 protein: CASSERTGYSPLHF
CDR3 DNA: TGTGCCAGCAGTGAACGGACAGGGTATTCACCCCTCCACTTT
V gene: TRBV2
D gene: TRBD1
J gene: TRBJ1-6
clone size: -

CDR3 protein: CASSPRQGGEGYTF
CDR3 DNA: TGCGCCAGCAGCCCTCGACAGGGAGGAGAAGGCTACACCTTC
V gene: TRBV4-1
D gene: TRBD1
J gene: TRBJ1-2
clone size: once

CDR3 protein: CASSQGFSNNGQFF
CDR3 DNA: TGTGCCAGCAGTCAGGGTTTCTCGAACAATGGGCAGTTCTTC
V gene: TRBV6-5
D gene: -
J gene: TRBJ2-1
clone size: once

CDR3 protein: CASSFQGNQPQHF
CDR3 DNA: TGTGCCAGCAGTTTTCAGGGGAATCAGCCCCAGCATTTT
V gene: TRBV27
D gene: -
J gene: TRBJ1-5
clone size: few

CDR3 protein: CASSKREGGSEELFF
CDR3 DNA: TGTGCCAGCAGTAAAAGGGAAGGGGGTTCCGAGGAGCTGTTTTTT
V gene: TRBV2
D gene: -
J gene: TRBJ2-2
clone size: -

CDR3 protein: CASSLRLPNEKLFF
CDR3 DNA: TGCGCCAGCAGCTTACGGCTCCCTAATGAAAAACTGTTTTTT
V gene: TRBV5-1
D gene: -
J gene: TRBJ1-4
clone size: -

CDR3 protein: CASSLFSRQGFNQPQHF
CDR3 DNA: TGTGCCAGCAGTTTATTCTCCCGACAGGGATTCAATCAGCCCCAGCATTTT
V gene: TRBV27
D gene: TRBD1
J gene: TRBJ1-5
clone size: -

CDR3 protein: CASSQRVSSADTQYF
CDR3 DNA: TGTGCCAGCAGCCAACGGGTTTCAAGCGCAGATACGCAGTATTTT
V gene: TRBV3-1/TRBV3-2
D gene: -
J gene: TRBJ2-3
clone size: -

CDR3 protein: CASRSSTLGRANEKLFF
CDR3 DNA: TGTGCCAGCAGGTCATCGACGTTAGGCAGGGCGAATGAAAAACTGTTTTTT
V gene: TRBV28
D gene: -
J gene: TRBJ1-4
clone size: -

CDR3 protein: CSASRPAGVSAEQFF
CDR3 DNA: TGCAGTGCTAGTCGTCCAGCGGGGGTCTCGGCGGAGCAGTTCTTC
V gene: TRBV20-1
D gene: TRBD2
J gene: TRBJ2-1
clone size: -

CDR3 protein: CASSFSLNTEAFF
CDR3 DNA: TGTGCCAGCAGCTTCAGCCTTAACACTGAAGCTTTCTTT
V gene: TRBV11-2
D gene: -
J gene: TRBJ1-1
clone size: -

CDR3 protein: CASSLAGNGGDEQFF
CDR3 DNA: TGTGCCAGCAGCTTAGCAGGGAACGGGGGGGATGAGCAGTTCTTC
V gene: TRBV7-8
D gene: TRBD2
J gene: TRBJ2-1
clone size: -

CDR3 protein: CASSPLRDSYEQYF
CDR3 DNA: TGTGCCAGCTCACCTCTCCGGGACAGCTACGAGCAGTACTTC
V gene: TRBV18
D gene: TRBD1
J gene: TRBJ2-7
clone size: -

CDR3 protein: CASSYSDTQYF
CDR3 DNA: TGTGCCAGCAGTTACTCTGATACGCAGTATTTT
V gene: TRBV6-2/TRBV6-3
D gene: -
J gene: TRBJ2-3
clone size: -

CDR3 protein: CASSPGTGNYTF
CDR3 DNA: TGTGCCAGCTCACCCGGGACAGGGAACTACACCTTC
V gene: TRBV18
D gene: TRBD1
J gene: TRBJ1-2
clone size: -

CDR3 protein: CASSLGGWDNQPQHF
CDR3 DNA: TGTGCCAGCAGCTTAGGGGGATGGGACAATCAGCCCCAGCATTTT
V gene: TRBV5-8
D gene: -
J gene: TRBJ1-5
clone size: -

CDR3 protein: CASSPPPGGGETQYF
CDR3 DNA: TGTGCCAGCAGCCCCCCACCCGGAGGAGGGGAGACCCAGTACTTC
V gene: TRBV7-9
D gene: -
J gene: TRBJ2-5
clone size: -

CDR3 protein: CASTGGMGGGETQYF
CDR3 DNA: TGTGCCAGCACGGGCGGAATGGGGGGTGGAGAGACCCAGTACTTC
V gene: TRBV6-6
D gene: -
J gene: TRBJ2-5
clone size: -